These 23 T cell receptor beta chains were sequenced from one sample in a study of T-cell reconstitution after alpha-beta-depleted transplantation in children. TCRbeta library preparation incorporated unique molecular identifiers. TCRdb reprocessed the PCR reads with MiXCR, giving one entry per CDR3 protein. The sample includes 500,000 to 750,000 distinct CDR3 sequences, over 20% seen only once; the top ten take less than 40%. The sequencing here drew on PBMCs, taken before TCRalphabeta/CD19-depleted stem cell transplant. Every receptor here comes from a boy under two years old with Wiskott-Aldrich syndrome, due to receive a stem cell transplant.

This clonotype was counted a few times. The J gene is TRBJ2-5, the V gene TRBV20-1, with 10 bases aligning to TRBD2. This CDR3 is built from 14 residues. CDR1 and CDR2 (germline): DFQATT, SNEGSKA (reference sequence). With 3 bases clipped from V and 5 bases from J, the junction kept 6 bases outside the gene matches. The CDR3 DNA follows: TGCAGTGCTAGTATCGGGACTAGCGAGGAGACCCAGTACTTC. It specifies CSASIGTSEETQYF.

The chain links TRBV2 to TRBJ2-3; 10 positions match TRBD2. Germline assignment: CDR1 SNHLY and CDR2 FYNNEI. The CDR3 runs 14 residues. V trimming: 6 bases; J trimming: 4 bases; junction bases outside the gene matches: 4. CDR3 residues: CASSRTSGADTQYF. The CDR3 coding sequence is TGTGCCAGCAGCCGGACTAGCGGTGCAGATACGCAGTATTTT.

This chain links TRBV18 with TRBJ2-7; 7 nucleotides match TRBD1. This CDR3 spans 16 amino acids. Germline CDR1 and CDR2: KGHSH and LQKENI. With 3 bases clipped from V and 7 bases from J, the junction kept 15 bases outside the gene matches. The CDR3 DNA reads TGTGCCAGCTCACCTAGGACAGGCGACAATTCGAGGGAGCAGTACTTC. Amino acid sequence: CASSPRTGDNSREQYF. The full variable domain, completed using reference TRBV18 and TRBJ2-7, is NAGVMQNPRHLVRRRGQEARLRCSPMKGHSHVYWYRQLPEEGLKFMVYLQKENIIDESGMPKERFSAEFPKEGPSILRIQQVVRGDSAAYFCASSPRTGDNSREQYFGPGTRLTVT.

The chain recombines TRBV5-1 with TRBJ2-1; D is unclear. The CDR3 contains 13 residues. The germline V gene encodes CDR1 SGHRS and CDR2 YFSETQ. The V gene lost 1 base and the J gene lost 8 bases, with 10 bases spanning the gap. CDR3 nucleotide sequence: TGCGCCAGCAGCTTGTTCGGCCCGTATGAGCAGTTCTTC. Its protein product is CASSLFGPYEQFF.

There are a few counts of this clonotype. The CDR3 bases are TGCAGTGCTAGAGAAATTGCCGCAGGGAATCAGCCCCAGCATTTT. It encodes CSAREIAAGNQPQHF. V and J are TRBV20-1 and TRBJ1-5; a possible D gene is TRBD1 (5 bases). Germline V CDR1 and CDR2: DFQATT, SNEGSKA (reference sequence). V was cut by 0 bases and J by 4 bases, with 13 bases left in between. The CDR3 runs to 15 residues.

A few counts support this clonotype. The chain recombines TRBV7-4 with TRBJ2-7; tentative D call: TRBD2 (6 bases). The CDR3 is made up of 13 amino acids. Deletions cut 3 bases from V and 3 bases from J, with 9 bases between. CDR1 SGHVT and CDR2 SQSDAQ come from the germline V gene. The CDR3 nucleotides are TGTGCCAGCAGCTTGTCGGGAGACTACGAGCAGTACTTC. This codes for CASSLSGDYEQYF.

The chain links TRBV5-1 to TRBJ1-2; 8 nucleotides align to TRBD1. The CDR3 loop spans 14 amino acids. The germline gives CDR1 SGHRS, CDR2 YFSETQ. V gave up 4 bases and J gave up 5 bases; unmatched junction bases: 7. The DNA for the CDR3 is TGCGCCAGCAGCGCCGGACAGGGCGAATATGGCTACACCTTC. Translation: CASSAGQGEYGYTF.

This clonotype was seen a few times. V is TRBV7-6 and J is TRBJ1-6; 10 nucleotides line up with TRBD1. This CDR3 has 14 residues. J lost 7 bases, V lost 5 bases, and 2 bases had no gene match. Germline V gene sequence: CDR1 SGHVS, CDR2 FNYEAQ. This chain's CDR3 is CASSKTGGNSPLHF. CDR3 nucleotide sequence: TGTGCCAGCAGCAAGACAGGGGGCAATTCACCCCTCCACTTT.

The chain recombines TRBV11-2 with TRBJ1-2; no firm D call. Germline CDR1 is SGHAT and CDR2 is FQNNGV. V dropped 4 bases and J dropped 4 bases, with 13 bases sitting between them. CDR3 size: 14 residues. The CDR3 DNA is TGTGCCAGCAGCTCGGGTCGGGATAGCTATGGCTACACCTTC. Translated, it gives CASSSGRDSYGYTF.

This chain connects TRBV27 to TRBJ2-3, with 11 bases fitting TRBD2. This CDR3 spans 13 amino acids. V was pared by 11 bases and J by 7 bases, with 8 bases of the junction left unmatched. Germline CDR1 reads MNHEY; CDR2 reads SMNVEV (reference sequence). The CDR3 loop is CACTGTSGNTQYF. CDR3 DNA sequence: TGTGCCTGTACCGGGACTAGCGGAAATACGCAGTATTTT.

This clonotype has a handful of counts. The rearrangement uses TRBV7-3 and TRBJ2-1; D gene ambiguous. Trimming pared 8 bases from V and 6 bases from J, leaving 5 bases between. Germline assignment: CDR1 SGHTA and CDR2 FQGTGA. There are 10 residues in the CDR3. The CDR3, as DNA: TGTGCCAGCGGATTCAATGAGCAGTTCTTC. This gives the protein CASGFNEQFF.

In its sample, this clonotype was seen a few times. The chain has TRBV5-1 and TRBJ1-5; no clear D. V was shortened by 0 bases and J by 6 bases, with 10 bases between the two germline ends. The CDR3 sequence is 14 residues long. Germline V CDR1 and CDR2: SGHRS, YFSETQ. Written as DNA, the CDR3 is TGCGCCAGCAGCTTGGCCTCAGGCGGTCAGCCCCAGCATTTT. Amino acids: CASSLASGGQPQHF. Together with reference TRBV5-1 and TRBJ1-5, the CDR3 gives the full variable domain: KAGVTQTPRYLIKTRGQQVTLSCSPISGHRSVSWYQQTPGQGLQFLFEYFSETQRNKGNFPGRFSGRQFSNSRSEMNVSTLELGDSALYLCASSLASGGQPQHFGDGTRLSIL.

This rearrangement joins TRBV20-1 to TRBJ1-1; D is ambiguous. This CDR3 contains 12 residues. Germline CDR1 and CDR2: DFQATT and SNEGSKA (reference sequence). V gave up 3 bases and J gave up 1 base, with 6 bases separating them. The CDR3 protein is CSASNANTEAFF. The DNA for the CDR3 is TGCAGTGCTAGTAACGCGAACACTGAAGCTTTCTTT.

This clonotype has just one count. The CDR3 is CASELGVTSGSYEQYF. The CDR3 nucleotides read TGCGCCAGCGAGCTTGGCGTGACTAGCGGTTCCTACGAGCAGTACTTC. The chain recombines TRBV5-1 with TRBJ2-7; 9 nucleotides align to TRBD2. The CDR3 is made up of 16 amino acids. Germline CDR1 and CDR2: SGHRS and YFSETQ. The J segment lost 1 base and the V segment lost 7 bases, leaving 12 bases of the junction unmatched. Based on the CDR3 plus reference TRBV5-1 and TRBJ2-7, the full variable domain is KAGVTQTPRYLIKTRGQQVTLSCSPISGHRSVSWYQQTPGQGLQFLFEYFSETQRNKGNFPGRFSGRQFSNSRSEMNVSTLELGDSALYLCASELGVTSGSYEQYFGPGTRLTVT.

This clonotype was counted only a few times. This rearrangement joins TRBV12-3 or TRBV12-4 to TRBJ2-1; 7 bases are shared with TRBD1. This CDR3 is built from 13 residues. V shed 4 bases, J shed 8 bases, and the junction held 5 bases outside the gene matches. The CDR3 here is CASSYRGWHEQFF. CDR3 DNA sequence: TGTGCCAGCAGTTACAGGGGATGGCATGAGCAGTTCTTC.

V gene TRBV5-1 combines with J gene TRBJ2-7, with D possibly matching TRBD1 (6 bases). CDR1 is SGHRS, CDR2 YFSETQ, per germline. This CDR3 comprises 14 residues. Trimming stripped 0 bases from V and 6 bases from J, with 13 bases between. The CDR3 nucleotides read TGCGCCAGCAGCTTGGGTGACAGGTTTCTCGAGCAGTACTTC. Translated, it gives CASSLGDRFLEQYF. Variable domain in full (rest from reference TRBV5-1 and TRBJ2-7): KAGVTQTPRYLIKTRGQQVTLSCSPISGHRSVSWYQQTPGQGLQFLFEYFSETQRNKGNFPGRFSGRQFSNSRSEMNVSTLELGDSALYLCASSLGDRFLEQYFGPGTRLTVT.

This sequence joins TRBV5-1 and TRBJ2-1; D is ambiguous. The V end lost 0 bases, the J end lost 9 bases, and 13 bases lay between the germline ends. CDR3 length: 14 amino acids. The V gene's germline CDR1 is SGHRS and CDR2 YFSETQ. The CDR3 protein is CASSLDPYLGEQFF. The CDR3 coding sequence is TGCGCCAGCAGCTTGGATCCATATCTGGGTGAGCAGTTCTTC.

A few counts support this clonotype. V gene TRBV20-1 combines with J gene TRBJ2-3; the D is unclear. Germline CDR1 and CDR2: DFQATT and SNEGSKA (reference sequence). Trimming shortened V by 4 bases and J by 6 bases, and 8 bases separated the two germline ends. The CDR3 totals 11 residues. The CDR3 nucleotides are TGCAGTGCTATCGTTTCGGATACGCAGTATTTT. It is translated as CSAIVSDTQYF.

This clonotype was seen at least ten times. V and J are TRBV27 and TRBJ1-5, with unresolved D. There are 13 residues in the CDR3. V was trimmed by 5 bases and J by 2 bases, leaving 7 bases between them. Germline assignment: CDR1 MNHEY and CDR2 SMNVEV (reference sequence). The CDR3 bases are TGTGCCAGCAGTGGGCAGGGCAATCAGCCCCAGCATTTT. This translates into CASSGQGNQPQHF.

The rearrangement joins TRBV20-1 to TRBJ2-5; D gene ambiguous. The germline V and J ends were trimmed by 5 bases and 3 bases, with 10 bases remaining between them. The germline V gene encodes CDR1 DFQATT and CDR2 SNEGSKA (reference sequence). The CDR3 totals 12 residues. The CDR3 bases are TGCAGTGCTGGACGACCCGAAGAGACCCAGTACTTC. Translation: CSAGRPEETQYF.

The V and J genes are TRBV30 and TRBJ2-1; 7 bases match TRBD1. Germline loops: CDR1 GTSNPN, CDR2 SVGIG (reference sequence). Trimming cost V 7 bases and J 5 bases; bases outside gene matches: 8. The CDR3 extends over 13 amino acids. CDR3 in amino acids: CASSRGLNNEQFF. CDR3 coding DNA: TGTGCCTCCTCCAGGGGGTTGAACAATGAGCAGTTCTTC.

J is TRBJ2-4 and V is TRBV20-1; the match to TRBD2 covers 7 bases. Germline lookup yields CDR1 DFQATT and CDR2 SNEGSKA (reference sequence). The CDR3 has 15 residues. The ends lost 0 bases at V and 3 bases at J; junction bases unmatched: 5. CDR3 amino acids: CSARDPTSYKNIQYF. CDR3 nucleotides: TGCAGTGCTAGAGATCCGACTAGCTACAAAAACATTCAGTACTTC.

The chain couples TRBV29-1 to TRBJ2-7; unclear D gene. CDR3 length equals 10 residues. Trimming pared 5 bases from V and 3 bases from J, leaving 5 bases between. Germline V gene sequence: CDR1 SQVTM, CDR2 ANQGSEA. CDR3 coding DNA: TGCAGCGTTCACGACTACGAGCAGTACTTC. It encodes CSVHDYEQYF.